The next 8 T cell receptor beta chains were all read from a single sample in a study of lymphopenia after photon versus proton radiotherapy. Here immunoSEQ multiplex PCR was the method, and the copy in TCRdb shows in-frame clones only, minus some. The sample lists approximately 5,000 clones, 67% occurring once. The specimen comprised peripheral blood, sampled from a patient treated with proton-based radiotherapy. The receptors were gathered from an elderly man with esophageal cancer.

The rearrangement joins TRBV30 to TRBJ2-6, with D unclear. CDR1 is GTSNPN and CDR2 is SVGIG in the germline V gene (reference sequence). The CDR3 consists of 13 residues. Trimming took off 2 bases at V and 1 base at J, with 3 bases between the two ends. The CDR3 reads CAWSRSGANVLTF. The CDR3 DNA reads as TGTGCCTGGAGTAGGTCTGGGGCCAACGTCCTGACTTTC.

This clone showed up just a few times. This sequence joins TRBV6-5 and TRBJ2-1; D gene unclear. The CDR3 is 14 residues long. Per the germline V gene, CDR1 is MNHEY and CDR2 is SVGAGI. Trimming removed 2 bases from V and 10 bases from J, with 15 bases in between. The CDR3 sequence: CASSYAKSTGEQFF. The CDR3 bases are TGTGCCAGCAGTTACGCAAAAAGTACTGGGGAGCAGTTCTTC.

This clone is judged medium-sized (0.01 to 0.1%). This chain's CDR3 is CASREREGRVEQYF. The CDR3 coding sequence is TGCGCCAGCAGGGAGCGGGAGGGCCGTGTCGAGCAGTACTTC. This sequence joins TRBV5-1 and TRBJ2-7; 10 bases line up with TRBD2. V lost 5 bases, J lost 6 bases, and 8 bases stayed unmatched. Per the germline V gene, CDR1 is SGHRS and CDR2 is YFSETQ. The CDR3 is 14 residues long.

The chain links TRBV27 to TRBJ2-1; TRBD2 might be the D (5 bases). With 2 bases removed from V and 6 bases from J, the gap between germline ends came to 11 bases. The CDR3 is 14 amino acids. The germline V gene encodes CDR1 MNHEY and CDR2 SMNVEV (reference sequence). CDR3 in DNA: TGTGCCAGCAGTTTACCGGGGTGGGTCAATGAGCAGTTCTTC. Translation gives CASSLPGWVNEQFF.

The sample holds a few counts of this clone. The CDR3 DNA reads TGCGCCAGCAGCTTGGATAGCAACACTGAAGCTTTCTTT. Its protein product is CASSLDSNTEAFF. The chain has TRBV5-1 and TRBJ1-1; D is uncertain. V was pared by 0 bases and J by 2 bases, with 5 bases between. This CDR3 contains 13 residues. Looked up from germline, CDR1 is SGHRS and CDR2 is YFSETQ.

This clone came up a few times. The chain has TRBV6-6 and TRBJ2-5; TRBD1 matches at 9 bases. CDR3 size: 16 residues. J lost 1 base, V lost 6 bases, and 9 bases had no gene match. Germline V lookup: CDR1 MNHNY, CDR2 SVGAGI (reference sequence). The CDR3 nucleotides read TGTGCCAGCAGAATAGGGACAGGGCCAGGCCAAGAGACCCAGTACTTC. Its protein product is CASRIGTGPGQETQYF.

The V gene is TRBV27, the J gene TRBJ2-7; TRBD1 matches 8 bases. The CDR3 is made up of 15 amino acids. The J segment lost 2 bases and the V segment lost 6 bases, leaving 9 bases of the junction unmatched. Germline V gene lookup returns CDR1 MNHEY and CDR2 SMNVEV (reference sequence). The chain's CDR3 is CASSQEQGAAYEQYF. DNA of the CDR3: TGTGCCAGCAGCCAAGAGCAGGGGGCTGCCTACGAGCAGTACTTC.

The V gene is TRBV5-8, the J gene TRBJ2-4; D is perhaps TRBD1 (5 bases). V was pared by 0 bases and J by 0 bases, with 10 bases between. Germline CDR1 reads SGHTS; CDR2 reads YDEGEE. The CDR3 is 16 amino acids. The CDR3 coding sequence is TGTGCCAGCAGCTTGGAGGGGTCAATAGCCAAAAACATTCAGTACTTC. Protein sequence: CASSLEGSIAKNIQYF. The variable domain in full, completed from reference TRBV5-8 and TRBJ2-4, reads EAGVTQSPTHLIKTRGQQATLRCSPISGHTSVYWYQQALGLGLQFLLWYDEGEERNRGNFPPRFSGRQFPNYSSELNVNALELEDSALYLCASSLEGSIAKNIQYFGAGTRLSVL.